What follows describes a single TCR beta chain. This CDR3 comprises 12 residues. Germline values: CDR1 MNHEY, CDR2 SMNVEV (reference sequence). The V gene lost 3 bases and the J gene lost 7 bases, with 7 bases spanning the gap. The data derive from a study of technical replicates of blood from a few donors. Sequencing was performed with immunoSEQ multiplex PCR; in TCRdb, only in-frame clones are kept and a portion is missing. The sample includes approximately 70,000 clones, 80% to 95% of them seen just once. The sample comprised T cells isolated from PBMCs. J is TRBJ1-5 and V is TRBV27; D is perhaps TRBD1 (5 bases). The receptor's source is a human donor in good health. The CDR3 here is CASSFWGQPQHF. In DNA form, the CDR3 reads TGTGCCAGCAGTTTTTGGGGCCAGCCCCAGCATTTT.